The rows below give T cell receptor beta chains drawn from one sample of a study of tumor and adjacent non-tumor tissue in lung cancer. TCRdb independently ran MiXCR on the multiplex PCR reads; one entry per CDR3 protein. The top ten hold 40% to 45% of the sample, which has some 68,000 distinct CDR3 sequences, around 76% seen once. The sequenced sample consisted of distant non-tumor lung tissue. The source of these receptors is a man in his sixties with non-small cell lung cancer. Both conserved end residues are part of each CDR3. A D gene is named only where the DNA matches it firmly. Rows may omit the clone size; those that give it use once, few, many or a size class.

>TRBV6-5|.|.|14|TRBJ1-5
CASSRLQGGRPQHF
TGTGCCAGCAGTCGACTTCAGGGAGGTCGGCCCCAACATTTT
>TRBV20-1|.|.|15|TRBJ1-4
CSARETDATNEKLFF
TGCAGTGCTAGAGAGACAGACGCAACTAATGAAAAACTGTTTTTT
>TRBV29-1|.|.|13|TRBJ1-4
CSVLTGTPLELFF
TGCAGCGTGCTCACCGGGACCCCCTTGGAACTGTTTTTT
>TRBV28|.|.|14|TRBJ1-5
CASLLGSGNQPQRF
TGTGCCAGTCTACTTGGAAGCGGCAATCAGCCCCAGCGTTTT
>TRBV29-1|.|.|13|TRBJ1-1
CSVGVGLNTEAFF
TGCAGCGTCGGGGTAGGGCTTAACACTGAAGCTTTCTTT
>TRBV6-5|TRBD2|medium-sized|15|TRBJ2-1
CASSYGSGASNEQFF
TGTGCCAGCAGTTATGGAAGCGGGGCTTCCAATGAGCAGTTCTTC
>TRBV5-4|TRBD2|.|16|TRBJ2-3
CASSPTEREPGDMQYF
TGTGCCAGCAGCCCTACCGAGCGGGAGCCCGGAGATATGCAGTATTTT
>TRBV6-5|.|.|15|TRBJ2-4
CACSYNRDSGNIQYF
TGTGCATGCAGTTACAACCGGGATTCGGGGAACATTCAGTACTTC
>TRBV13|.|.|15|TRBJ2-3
CASTIARQNTDTQYF
TGTGCAAGCACCATAGCGAGGCAGAACACAGATACGCAGTATTTT
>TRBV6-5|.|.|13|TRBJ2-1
CASAWGSINEQFF
TGTGCCAGCGCCTGGGGTAGCATCAATGAGCAGTTCTTC
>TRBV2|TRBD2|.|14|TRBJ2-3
CASRRLAETDTQYF
TGTGCCAGCAGACGACTAGCGGAGACAGATACGCAGTATTTT
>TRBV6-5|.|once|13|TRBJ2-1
CARTWGSTNEQFF
TGTGCCAGGACCTGGGGTAGTACCAATGAGCAGTTCTTC
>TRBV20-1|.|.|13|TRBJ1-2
CRARTGARYGHTF
TGCAGAGCTAGGACCGGGGCCCGATATGGCCACACCTTC
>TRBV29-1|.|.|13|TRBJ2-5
CSVQTDVQETQYF
TGCAGCGTTCAAACAGATGTACAAGAGACGCAGTACTTC
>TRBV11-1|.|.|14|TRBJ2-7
CASSLMGVNYEQYF
TGTGCCAGCAGCTTAATGGGAGTTAACTACGAGCAATACTTC
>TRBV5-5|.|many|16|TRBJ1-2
CASSLERYRDGYGYTF
TGTGCCAGCAGCTTGGAGCGGTACAGGGATGGGTATGGCTACACCTTC
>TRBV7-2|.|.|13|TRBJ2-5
CVISPSFSETLYF
TGTGTCATCAGCCCTAGCTTTTCCGAGACCCTGTACTTC
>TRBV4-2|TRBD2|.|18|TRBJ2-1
CASSQDLAGGLSSNEQFF
TGTGCCAGCAGCCAAGATTTAGCGGGAGGACTCTCTTCCAATGAGCAGTTCTTC
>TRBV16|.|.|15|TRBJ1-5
CASSRTDALNQPQHF
TGTGCTAGCAGCCGAACCGACGCCTTAAATCAGCCCCAGCATTTT
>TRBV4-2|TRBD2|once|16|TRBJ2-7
CVSSQARSSGSYEQYF
TGTGTCAGTAGCCAAGCTCGGAGTAGCGGGAGCTACGAGCAGTACTTC
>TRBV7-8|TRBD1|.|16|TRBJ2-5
CGSSPQGRDRVTTQYF
TGTGGCAGCAGCCCCCAAGGGCGGGACAGGGTCACGACCCAGTACTTC
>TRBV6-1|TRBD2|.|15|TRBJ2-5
CASCQLLAAQETQYF
TGTGCCAGTTGTCAGCTGCTAGCGGCCCAAGAGACCCAGTACTTC
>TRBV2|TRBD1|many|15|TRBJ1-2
CATRAGTGGNYGYTF
TGTGCCACCCGAGCCGGGACAGGGGGGAACTATGGCTACACCTTC
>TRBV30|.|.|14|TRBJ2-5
CAWSGLAGAETQHF
TGTGCCTGGAGTGGCCTGGCGGGGGCGGAGACCCAGCACTTC
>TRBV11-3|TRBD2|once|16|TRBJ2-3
CASNPGSSGVTDTQYF
TGTGCCAGCAACCCAGGGTCTAGCGGTGTCACAGATACGCAGTATTTT
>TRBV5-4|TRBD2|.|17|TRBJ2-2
CASSVPGLAGGTGELVF
TGTGCCAGCAGCGTGCCGGGACTAGCGGGAGGCACCGGGGAGCTGGTTTTT
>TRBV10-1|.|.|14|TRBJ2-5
CASSESLEAETQYF
TGCGCCAGCAGTGAGTCGCTTGAAGCGGAGACACAGTACTTC
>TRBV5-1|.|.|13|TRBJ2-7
CASSMDWGSEQHF
TGCGCCAGCAGCATGGATTGGGGCTCCGAGCAGCACTTC
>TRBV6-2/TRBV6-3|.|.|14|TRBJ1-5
CASMGDIGNQPQHF
TGTGCCAGCATGGGGGACATAGGCAATCAGCCCCAGCATTTT
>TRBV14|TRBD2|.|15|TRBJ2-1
CASSPGPAGVDEQFF
TGTGCCAGCAGCCCAGGACCAGCGGGAGTTGATGAGCAGTTCTTC
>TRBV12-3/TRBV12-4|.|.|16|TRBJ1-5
CASSPPDRYSNQPHHF
TGTGCCAGCAGCCCGCCGGACAGATATAGCAATCAGCCCCATCACTTT
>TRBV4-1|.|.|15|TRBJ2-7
CASSQDQGRHYEQYF
TGCGCCAGCAGCCAAGATCAGGGACGGCACTACGAGCAGTACTTC
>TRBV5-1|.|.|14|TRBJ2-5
CASGLANTEETQYF
TGCGCCAGCGGCTTGGCCAATACAGAGGAAACCCAGTACTTC
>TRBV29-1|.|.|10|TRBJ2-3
CSDVVHTQYF
TGCAGCGACGTTGTCCATACGCAGTATTTT
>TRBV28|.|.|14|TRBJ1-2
CASCPLETKNGYTF
TGTGCCAGCTGTCCACTAGAGACTAAAAATGGCTACACCTTC
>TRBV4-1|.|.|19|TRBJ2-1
CASSPRGGRNRGEYNGQFF
TGCGCCAGCAGCCCTAGAGGCGGCCGGAATCGAGGAGAATACAATGGGCAGTTCTTC
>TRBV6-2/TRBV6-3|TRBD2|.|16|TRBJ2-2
CASSRASGMNMRELFF
TGTGCCAGCTCGAGGGCTAGCGGGATGAACATGAGGGAGCTGTTTTTT
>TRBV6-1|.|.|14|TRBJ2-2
CAGSEVTRAGELFF
TGTGCCGGCAGTGAAGTAACTAGAGCCGGGGAGCTGTTTTTC
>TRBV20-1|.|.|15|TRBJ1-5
CSARDIGRLRQPQHF
TGCAGTGCCAGAGATATTGGCAGACTCAGGCAGCCCCAGCATTTT
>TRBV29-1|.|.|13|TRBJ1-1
CSVSPGPNSEAFF
TGCAGTGTCTCCCCCGGACCCAACTCTGAAGCTTTCTTT
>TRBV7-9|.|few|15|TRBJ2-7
CASSYRDTRAHEQYF
TGTGCCAGCAGCTACCGGGACACAAGAGCCCACGAGCAGTACTTC
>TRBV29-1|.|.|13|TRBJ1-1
CCASAGGDTEAFF
TGCTGCGCCTCGGCAGGAGGGGACACCGAAGCTTTCTTT
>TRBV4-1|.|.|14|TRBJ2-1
CASSRGGKYNEQFF
TGCGCCAGCAGCCGAGGGGGTAAATACAATGAGCAGTTCTTC
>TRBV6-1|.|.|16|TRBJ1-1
CASSEKLFEVGTEAFF
TGTGCCAGCAGTGAAAAATTGTTTGAGGTGGGGACTGAAGCATTCTTT
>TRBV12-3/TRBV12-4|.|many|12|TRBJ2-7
CASRTGSYEQYF
TGTGCCAGCAGGACAGGATCCTACGAGCAGTACTTC
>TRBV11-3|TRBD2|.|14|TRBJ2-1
CASSLSGSYKEQFF
TGTGCCAGCAGCTTAAGCGGGAGCTACAAAGAGCAGTTCTTC
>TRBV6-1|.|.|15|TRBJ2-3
CVSRELQGGTDTQYF
TGTGTCAGCAGAGAACTTCAGGGTGGCACAGATACGCAGTATTTT
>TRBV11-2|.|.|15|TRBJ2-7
CASGLDRGGRYEQYF
TGTGCCAGCGGCTTAGACCGAGGGGGGCGCTACGAGCAGTACTTC
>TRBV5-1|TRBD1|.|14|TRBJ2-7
CVSRPGQYSYEQYF
TGCGTCAGCAGGCCGGGACAGTACTCCTACGAGCAATACTTC
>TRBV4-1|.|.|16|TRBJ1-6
CASSHVREGQDSPLHF
TGCGCCAGCAGCCATGTTAGAGAGGGTCAGGATTCACCCCTCCACTTT
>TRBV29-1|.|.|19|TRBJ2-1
CSGWGGRGSPPPGSNEQFF
TGCAGCGGCTGGGGGGGGCGCGGGAGCCCGCCACCGGGGAGCAATGAGCAGTTCTTC
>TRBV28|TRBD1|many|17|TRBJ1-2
CASSKPGQGHTNYGYTF
TGTGCCAGCAGTAAACCGGGACAGGGCCACACTAACTATGGCTACACCTTC
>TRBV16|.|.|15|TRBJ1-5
CANSQIDALNQPQHF
TGTGCTAACAGCCAAATCGACGCCTTAAATCAGCCCCAGCATTTC